This T cell receptor (beta chain) is from a study of T cell responses to AZD1222 COVID-19 vaccine. Study results and caveats: Nearly half of spike-specific TCRs reportedly target unmutated variant regions. The study found vaccine-associated CD4 TCRs spanning spike, dominant at 160-218 and 743-854. No day 14 peak samples; only post-peak repertoires were characterized. The donor group comprised mostly white British people and more females; the analysis possibly underestimated clonal diversity.

V was pared by 4 bases and J by 7 bases, with 4 bases between. The CDR3 sequence is 10 residues long. Germline V CDR1 and CDR2: SQVTM, ANQGSEA. On this clone: The antigen remains unidentified.

Clones were sequenced by immunoSEQ multiplex PCR, and TCRdb holds only the in-frame ones, with some missing. The table lists fewer than 120,000 clones, 85% to 95% of them singletons. The source was peripheral blood, collected on day 0 of AZD1222 vaccination. This chain connects TRBV29-1 to TRBJ1-4; D is ambiguous. This receptor was identified in an adult in good health. The CDR3 DNA reads as TGCAGCGTTGCTAGTGAAAAACTGTTTTTT. Translating it yields CSVASEKLFF.